This T cell receptor (beta chain) was identified during a study of T cells after yellow fever vaccination. Per the germline V gene, CDR1 is SNHLY and CDR2 is FYNNEI. The CDR3 spans 13 residues. Trimming stripped 8 bases from V and 3 bases from J, with 12 bases between. TCRdb redid the calling of the 5' RACE reads with MiXCR, one entry per CDR3 protein. The sample carries about 350,000 distinct CDR3 sequences, about 4% recorded once. This clonotype was observed at least ten times. The source material was PBMCs, sampled 5 days after the yellow fever booster vaccination. This clonotype originated in a man aged 18 to 29 who received the YFV17D yellow fever vaccine. The V call is TRBV2, the J call TRBJ2-3; D remains ambiguous. The CDR3 DNA is TGTGCCAGCCTTGAAAGACGGACAGATACGCAGTATTTT. Its protein product is CASLERRTDTQYF.